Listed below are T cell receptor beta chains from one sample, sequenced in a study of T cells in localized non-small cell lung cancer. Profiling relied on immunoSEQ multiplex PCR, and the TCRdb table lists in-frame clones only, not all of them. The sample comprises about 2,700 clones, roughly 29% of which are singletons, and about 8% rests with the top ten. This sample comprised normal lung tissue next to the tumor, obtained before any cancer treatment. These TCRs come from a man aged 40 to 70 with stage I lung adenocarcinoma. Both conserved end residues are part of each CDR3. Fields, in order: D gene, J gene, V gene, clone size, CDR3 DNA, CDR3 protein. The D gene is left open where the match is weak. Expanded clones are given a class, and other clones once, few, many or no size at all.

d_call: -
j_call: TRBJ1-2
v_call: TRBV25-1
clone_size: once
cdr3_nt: TGTGCCAGCAGTGATACAAGGGGCGTCTATGGCTACACCTTC
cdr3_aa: CASSDTRGVYGYTF

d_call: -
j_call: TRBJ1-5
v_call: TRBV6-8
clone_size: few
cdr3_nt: TGTGCCATCAGGGCTTATAGCAATCAGCCCCAGCATTTT
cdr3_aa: CAIRAYSNQPQHF

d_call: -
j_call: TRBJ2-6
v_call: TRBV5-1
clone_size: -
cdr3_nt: TGCGCCAGCAGCTTGGCCGTACACCACTCTGGGGCCAACGTCCTGACTTTC
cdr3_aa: CASSLAVHHSGANVLTF

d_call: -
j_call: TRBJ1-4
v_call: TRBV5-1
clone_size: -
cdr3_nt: TGCGCCAGCAGCCTCGGACGGAGCTTAACTAATGAAAAACTGTTTTTT
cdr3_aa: CASSLGRSLTNEKLFF

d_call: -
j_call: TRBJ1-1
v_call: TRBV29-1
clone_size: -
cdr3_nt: TGCAGCGTGGCCCCCCAGGGGACGAACACTGAAGCTTTCTTT
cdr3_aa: CSVAPQGTNTEAFF

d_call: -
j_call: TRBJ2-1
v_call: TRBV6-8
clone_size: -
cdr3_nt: TGTGCCATCAGTGGATGGACGGTCCGGATTTACAATGAGCAGTTCTTC
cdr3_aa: CAISGWTVRIYNEQFF

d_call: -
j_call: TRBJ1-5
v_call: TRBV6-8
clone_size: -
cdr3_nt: TGTGCCAGCAGTGCCCTCGGGGCCTTTAGCGGCAATCAGCCCCAGCATTTT
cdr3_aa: CASSALGAFSGNQPQHF

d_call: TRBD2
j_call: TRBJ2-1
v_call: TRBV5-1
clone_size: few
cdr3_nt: TGCGCCAGCAGCTTCGGGACTAGCGGGAGGGGAGTCAATGAGCAGTTCTTC
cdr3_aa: CASSFGTSGRGVNEQFF

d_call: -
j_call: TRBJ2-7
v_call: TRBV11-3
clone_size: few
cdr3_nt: TGTGCCAGCAGCTTAGAACTAGCTAGTGCCGAGCAGTACTTC
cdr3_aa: CASSLELASAEQYF

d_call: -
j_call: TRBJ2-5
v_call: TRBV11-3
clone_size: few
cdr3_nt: TGTGCCAGCAGCTTAGTGGGGGAGCCCCAAGAGACCCAGTACTTC
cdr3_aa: CASSLVGEPQETQYF

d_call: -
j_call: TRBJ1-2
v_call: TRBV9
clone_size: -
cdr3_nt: TGTGCCAGCACCCGGGACTGGCAGGTTCCTGGCTACACCTTC
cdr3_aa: CASTRDWQVPGYTF

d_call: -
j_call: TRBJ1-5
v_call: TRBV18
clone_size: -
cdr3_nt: TGTGCCAGCTCACCTGGTCAACGGGTCAATCAGCCCCAGCATTTT
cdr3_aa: CASSPGQRVNQPQHF

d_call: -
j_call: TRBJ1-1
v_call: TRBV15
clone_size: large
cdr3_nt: TGTGCCACCAGCAGAACCTCTCTTTATTCGGGCACTGAAGCTTTCTTT
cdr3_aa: CATSRTSLYSGTEAFF

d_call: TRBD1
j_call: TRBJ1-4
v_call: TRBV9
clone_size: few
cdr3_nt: TGTGCCAGCAGCACTTCGGGACAGCCGAATGAAAAACTGTTTTTT
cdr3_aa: CASSTSGQPNEKLFF

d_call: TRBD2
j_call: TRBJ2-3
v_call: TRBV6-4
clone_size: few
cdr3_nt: TGTGCCAGCAAAAACGTAGCGGGGATCACAGATACGCAGTATTTT
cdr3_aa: CASKNVAGITDTQYF

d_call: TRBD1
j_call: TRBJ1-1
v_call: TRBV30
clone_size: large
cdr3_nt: TGTGCCTGGGGACAGGGGTTCGCTGAAGCTTTCTTT
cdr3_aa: CAWGQGFAEAFF

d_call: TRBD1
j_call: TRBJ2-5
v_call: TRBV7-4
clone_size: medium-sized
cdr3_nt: TGTGCCAGCAGCCCAACCCCACAGGGGGCTGGGGAGACCCAGTACTTC
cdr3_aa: CASSPTPQGAGETQYF

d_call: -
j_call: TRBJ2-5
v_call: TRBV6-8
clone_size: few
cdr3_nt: TGTGCCAGCAGAAAAAGATATCGGACAGAGACAATGGGGACCCAGTACTTC
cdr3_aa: CASRKRYRTETMGTQYF

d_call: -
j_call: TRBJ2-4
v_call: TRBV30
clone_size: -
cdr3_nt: TGTGCCTGGAGTGTACGAGGGCGGGAAGCCAAAAACATTCAGTACTTC
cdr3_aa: CAWSVRGREAKNIQYF

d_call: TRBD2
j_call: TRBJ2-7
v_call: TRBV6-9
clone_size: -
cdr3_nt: TGTGCCAGCATAGGGACTAGCGGGAGAAACGAGCAGTACTTC
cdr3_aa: CASIGTSGRNEQYF

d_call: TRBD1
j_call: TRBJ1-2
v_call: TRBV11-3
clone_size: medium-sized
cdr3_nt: TGTGCCAGCAGCCTCCCAGGGGGCGAAGACTATGGCTACACCTTC
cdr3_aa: CASSLPGGEDYGYTF

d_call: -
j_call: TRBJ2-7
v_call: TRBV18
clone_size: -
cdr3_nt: TGTGCCAGCTCAACGGGCCTCCTATCCTACGAGCAGTACTTC
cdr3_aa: CASSTGLLSYEQYF

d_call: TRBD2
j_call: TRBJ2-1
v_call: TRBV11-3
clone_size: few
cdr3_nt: TGTGCCAGCAGCTTGATGGGACTAGCGGATGTACAACATGAGCAGTTCTTC
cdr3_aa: CASSLMGLADVQHEQFF

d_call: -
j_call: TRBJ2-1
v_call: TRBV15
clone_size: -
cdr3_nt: TGTGCCACCAGCAGAGTGTCCCCAAACCCTCTGAGCTCCTACAATGAGCAGTTCTTC
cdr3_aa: CATSRVSPNPLSSYNEQFF

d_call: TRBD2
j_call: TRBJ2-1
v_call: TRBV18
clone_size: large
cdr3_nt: TGTGCCAGCTCGCAAGCGGGGAGCTCCTACAATGAGCAGTTCTTC
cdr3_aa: CASSQAGSSYNEQFF

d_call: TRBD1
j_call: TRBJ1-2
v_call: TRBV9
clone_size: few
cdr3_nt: TGTGCCAGCAGCGCAGGGACAGGCCCAGGGAAGGGCTACACCTTC
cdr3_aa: CASSAGTGPGKGYTF

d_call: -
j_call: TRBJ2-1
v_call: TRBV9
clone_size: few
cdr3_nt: TGTGCCAGCAGCGTAGAGGGACGTCTCGGCTACAATGAGCAGTTCTTC
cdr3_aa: CASSVEGRLGYNEQFF

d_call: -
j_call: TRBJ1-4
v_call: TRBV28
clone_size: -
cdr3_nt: TGTGCCAGCAGTTTGGGTGGGACTAATGAAAAACTGTTTTTT
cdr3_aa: CASSLGGTNEKLFF

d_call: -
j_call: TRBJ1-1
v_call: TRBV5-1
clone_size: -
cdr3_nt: TGCGCCAGCAGCTTGGATAGCCCGAACACTGAAGCTTTCTTT
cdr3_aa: CASSLDSPNTEAFF

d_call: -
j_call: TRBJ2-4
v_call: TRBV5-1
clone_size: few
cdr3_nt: TGCGCCAGCAGCCAAGAAGGGGGAGTAAACATTCAGTACTTC
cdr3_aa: CASSQEGGVNIQYF

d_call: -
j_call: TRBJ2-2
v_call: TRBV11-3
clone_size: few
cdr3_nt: TGTGCCAGCATCCAGGGAGCTAACACCGGGGAGCTGTTTTTT
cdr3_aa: CASIQGANTGELFF

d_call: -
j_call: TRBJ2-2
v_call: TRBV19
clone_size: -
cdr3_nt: TGTGCCAGTAGTAATCGACTCCGGGGGCACACCGGGGAGCTGTTTTTT
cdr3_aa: CASSNRLRGHTGELFF

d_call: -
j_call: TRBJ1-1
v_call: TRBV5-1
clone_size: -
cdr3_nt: TGCGCCAGCAGCTTGTCGGATCGCCCGAACACTGAAGCTTTCTTT
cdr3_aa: CASSLSDRPNTEAFF

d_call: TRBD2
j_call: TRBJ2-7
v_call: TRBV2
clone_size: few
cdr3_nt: TGTGCCAGCATTGGTGGACTAGAGTACGAGCAGTACTTC
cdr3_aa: CASIGGLEYEQYF

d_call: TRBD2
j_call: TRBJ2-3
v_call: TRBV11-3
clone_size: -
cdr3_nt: TGTGCCAGCAGCCTAGGACTAGCTACAGATACGCAGTATTTT
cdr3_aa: CASSLGLATDTQYF

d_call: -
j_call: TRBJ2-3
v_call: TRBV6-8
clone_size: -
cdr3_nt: TGTGCCAGCAGTGACCCCCAGCGTACGGATACGCAGTATTTT
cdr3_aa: CASSDPQRTDTQYF

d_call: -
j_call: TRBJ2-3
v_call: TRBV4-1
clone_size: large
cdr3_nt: TGCGCCAGCAGCCCTGACATTGGGGCAGATACGCAGTATTTT
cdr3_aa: CASSPDIGADTQYF

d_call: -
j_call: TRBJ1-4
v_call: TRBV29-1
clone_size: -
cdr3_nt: TGCAGCGTTGAATCTCCAGGGAGAGAAAAACTGTTTTTT
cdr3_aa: CSVESPGREKLFF

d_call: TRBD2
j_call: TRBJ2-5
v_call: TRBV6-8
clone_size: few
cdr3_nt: TGTGCCAGCAGTTACAGCGGGAGTGTCGAGACCCAGTACTTC
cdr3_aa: CASSYSGSVETQYF

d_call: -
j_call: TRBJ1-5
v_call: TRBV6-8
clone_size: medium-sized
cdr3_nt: TGTGCCAGCAGTTATCGACAGAATCAGCCCCAGCATTTT
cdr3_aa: CASSYRQNQPQHF

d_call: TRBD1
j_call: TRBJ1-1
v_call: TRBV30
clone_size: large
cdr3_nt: TGTGCCTGGAGCACAGGGGTTGAAACTGAAGCTTTCTTT
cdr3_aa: CAWSTGVETEAFF

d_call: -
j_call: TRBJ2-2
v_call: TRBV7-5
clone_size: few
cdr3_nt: TGTGCCAGCAGCCAAGTTAGCGTTTACACCGGGGAGCTGTTTTTT
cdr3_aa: CASSQVSVYTGELFF

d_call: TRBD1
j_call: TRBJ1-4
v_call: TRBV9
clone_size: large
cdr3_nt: TGTGCCAGCAGCCCCCGGACAGGGGATGAAAAACTGTTTTTT
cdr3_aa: CASSPRTGDEKLFF

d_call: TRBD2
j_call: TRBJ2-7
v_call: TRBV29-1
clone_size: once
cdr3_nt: TGCAGCGTCACGGGGGGATGGGGCCGCGAGCAGTACTTC
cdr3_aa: CSVTGGWGREQYF

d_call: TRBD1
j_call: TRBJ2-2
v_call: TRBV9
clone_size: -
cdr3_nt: TGTGCCAGCGGACCCTCCGGGACAGGGGGGAACGGGGAGCTGTTTTTT
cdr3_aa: CASGPSGTGGNGELFF

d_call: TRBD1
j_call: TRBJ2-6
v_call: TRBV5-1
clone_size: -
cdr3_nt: TGCGCCAGCAGCTCGGGACAGAACTCTGGGGCCAACGTCCTGACTTTC
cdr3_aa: CASSSGQNSGANVLTF

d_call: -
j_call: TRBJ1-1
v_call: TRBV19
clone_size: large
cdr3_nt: TGTGCCAGTAGTCGCTCGGAAACGAACACTGAAGCTTTCTTT
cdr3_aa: CASSRSETNTEAFF

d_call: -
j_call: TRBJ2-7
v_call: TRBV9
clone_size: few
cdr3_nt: TGTGCCAGCAGCGGGGATGGGTACGAGCAGTACTTC
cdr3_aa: CASSGDGYEQYF

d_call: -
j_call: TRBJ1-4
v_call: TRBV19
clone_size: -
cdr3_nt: TGTGCCAGTAGTATAGGGGTGGAAAAACTGTTTTTT
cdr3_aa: CASSIGVEKLFF

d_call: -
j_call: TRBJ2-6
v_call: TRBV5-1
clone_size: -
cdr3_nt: TGCGCCAGCAGCTTGAGTTCGTGGTGGACCTCTGGGGCCAACGTCCTGACTTTC
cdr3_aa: CASSLSSWWTSGANVLTF

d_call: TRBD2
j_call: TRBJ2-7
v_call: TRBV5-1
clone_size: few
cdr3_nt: TGCGCCAGCAGCCCGACGGGGGGGGAGGGCCTTTCAGGGCAGTACTTC
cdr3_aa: CASSPTGGEGLSGQYF

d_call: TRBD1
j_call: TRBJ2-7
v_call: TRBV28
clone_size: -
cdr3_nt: TGTGCCACCTCTCCGGGACAGTCCTACGAGCAGTACTTC
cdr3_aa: CATSPGQSYEQYF

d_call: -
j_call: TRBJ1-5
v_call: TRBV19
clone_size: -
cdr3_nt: TGTGCCAGTACCCCCAGAGGGAATCAGCCCCAGCATTTT
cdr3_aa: CASTPRGNQPQHF

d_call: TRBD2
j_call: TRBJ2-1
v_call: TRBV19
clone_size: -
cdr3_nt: TGTGCCAGTAGTGCATTACTAGCGGGGGGGAGGAATGAGCAGTTCTTC
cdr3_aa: CASSALLAGGRNEQFF